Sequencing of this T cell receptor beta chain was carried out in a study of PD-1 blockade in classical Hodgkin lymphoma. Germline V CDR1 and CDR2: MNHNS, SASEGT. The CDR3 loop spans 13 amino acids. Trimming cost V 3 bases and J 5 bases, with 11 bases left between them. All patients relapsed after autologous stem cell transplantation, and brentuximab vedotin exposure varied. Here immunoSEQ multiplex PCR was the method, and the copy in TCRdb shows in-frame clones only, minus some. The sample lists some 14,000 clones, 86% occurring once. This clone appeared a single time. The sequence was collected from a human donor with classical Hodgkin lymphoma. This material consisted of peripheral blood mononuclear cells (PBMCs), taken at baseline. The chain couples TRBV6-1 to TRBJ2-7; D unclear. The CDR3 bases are TGTGCCAGCAGTGATCGCCCTCGCAACGAGCAGTACTTC. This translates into CASSDRPRNEQYF.